The rows below give T cell receptor beta chains drawn from one sample of a study of blood T cell repertoires in COVID-19. Only in-frame clones appear in the TCRdb table, and some are missing; sequencing was by immunoSEQ multiplex PCR. This table has under 200,000 clones, approximately 91% appearing once. The specimen was peripheral blood. The receptors derive from a man younger than 35 with active or convalescent COVID-19. Each CDR3 is given with its conserved first and last residue. The order of the fields is V gene, D gene, J gene, clone size, CDR3 DNA, CDR3 protein. D genes are given only for firm matches. Expanded clones are given a class, and other clones once, few, many or no size at all.

>TRBV7-6|TRBD1|TRBJ1-6|-
TGTGCCAGCAGCTTAACAGGGGACCGTGGAAATTCACCCCTCCACTTT
CASSLTGDRGNSPLHF
>TRBV24-1|-|TRBJ2-7|-
TGTGCCACCAGTGTGGGGGCAGGTTACGAGCAGTACTTC
CATSVGAGYEQYF
>TRBV6-5|TRBD1|TRBJ2-7|few
TGTGCCAGCACCAAAGAGACAGGGTCAGCCTACGAGCAGTACTTC
CASTKETGSAYEQYF
>TRBV30|-|TRBJ2-2|-
TGTGCCTGGAGTGTAATGCCGGGAGTAACGAACACCGGGGAGCTGTTTTTT
CAWSVMPGVTNTGELFF
>TRBV2|TRBD1|TRBJ1-1|-
TGTGCCAGCAGGAGGGACAGTATGAACACTGAAGCTTTCTTT
CASRRDSMNTEAFF
>TRBV5-1|-|TRBJ2-2|-
TGCGCCAGCAGCTTGGAGCCGGGTCCCGGGGAGCTGTTTTTT
CASSLEPGPGELFF
>TRBV6-2/TRBV6-3|-|TRBJ2-1|-
TGTGCCAGCAGTTTAGAAACTCACTACAATGAGCAGTTCTTC
CASSLETHYNEQFF
>TRBV6-6|TRBD1|TRBJ2-7|-
TGTGCCAGCAGTTACTCGGGGACAGGGGGTTACGAGCAGTACTTC
CASSYSGTGGYEQYF
>TRBV5-4|TRBD2|TRBJ2-1|once
TGTGCCAGTAAACTAGCGGGAACTTTCTCCTACAATGAGCAGTTCTTC
CASKLAGTFSYNEQFF
>TRBV3-1/TRBV3-2|TRBD1|TRBJ1-2|-
TGTGCCAGCAGCCAACAGGGGGTTGAGGGCTATGGCTACACCTTC
CASSQQGVEGYGYTF
>TRBV15|-|TRBJ1-5|-
TGTGCCACCAGCCGGGGGTCGAATCAGCCCCAGCATTTT
CATSRGSNQPQHF
>TRBV19|-|TRBJ2-3|-
TGTGCCAGTAGTATCCGGGAGACCGATACGCAGTATTTT
CASSIRETDTQYF
>TRBV18|TRBD1|TRBJ1-3|-
TGTGCCAGCTCACCAGCCGGGACAGGGGGAAACACCATATATTTT
CASSPAGTGGNTIYF
>TRBV3-1/TRBV3-2|-|TRBJ2-5|-
TGTGCCAGCAGCCTTGTCGTAGGGGCCGAGACCCAGTACTTC
CASSLVVGAETQYF
>TRBV7-2|-|TRBJ2-1|-
TGTGCCAGCAGCTTAGACGCTAGCGATGACAATGAGCAGTTCTTC
CASSLDASDDNEQFF
>TRBV11-2|TRBD1|TRBJ2-2|-
TGTGCCAGCAGACAACAGGGGGCGAACACCGGGGAGCTGTTTTTT
CASRQQGANTGELFF
>TRBV9|TRBD2|TRBJ2-1|-
TGTGCCAGCAGCGGTCTGGGGCGGGAGGGCCCAAGCTCCTACAATGAGCAGTTCTTC
CASSGLGREGPSSYNEQFF
>TRBV6-6|TRBD1|TRBJ2-7|-
TGTGCCAGCAGCACCGGGACAGCAGGCTACGAGCAGTACTTC
CASSTGTAGYEQYF
>TRBV28|-|TRBJ1-5|-
TGTGCCAGTGGGTTGTGGCCGCGCAGCGGGACTAATCAGCCCCAGCATTTT
CASGLWPRSGTNQPQHF
>TRBV5-1|-|TRBJ1-2|-
TGCGCCAGCAGCCCGGACAATTACAGGGTCCATGGCTACACCTTC
CASSPDNYRVHGYTF
>TRBV7-9|TRBD1|TRBJ1-2|-
TGTGCCAGCAGCTTCACAGGGGACGTCTATGGCTACACCTTC
CASSFTGDVYGYTF
>TRBV19|-|TRBJ1-2|-
TGTGCCAGTAGTTGGCAGTCTGCTAACTATGGCTACACCTTC
CASSWQSANYGYTF
>TRBV19|-|TRBJ1-2|-
TGTGCCAGTAGTAACCAGGGATCTAACTATGGCTACACCTTC
CASSNQGSNYGYTF
>TRBV5-1|-|TRBJ1-2|-
TGCGCCAGCAGCTTGGGCCTCCTCCAGGGCCGGCTAGGCTACACCTTC
CASSLGLLQGRLGYTF
>TRBV4-2|-|TRBJ2-2|few
TGTGCCAGCAGCCAAGTATCCACCGGGGAGCTGTTTTTT
CASSQVSTGELFF
>TRBV18|-|TRBJ1-5|-
TGTGCCAGCTCACCAGGGGGCGGGCAGCCCCAGCATTTT
CASSPGGGQPQHF
>TRBV27|TRBD2|TRBJ2-7|-
TGTGCCAGCAGTTTCGCGGGAGGCTACGAGCAGTACTTC
CASSFAGGYEQYF
>TRBV5-6|-|TRBJ2-2|-
TGTGCCAGCAGCCCGACTCCGAACACCGGGGAGCTGTTTTTT
CASSPTPNTGELFF
>TRBV4-2|-|TRBJ1-2|few
TGTGCCAGCAGCCAAGATCCGGGTCAATACTATGGCTACACCTTC
CASSQDPGQYYGYTF
>TRBV11-2|TRBD2|TRBJ2-3|-
TGTGCCAGCAGCTTAGGCTGGACTAGCGGGCGCACAGATACGCAGTATTTT
CASSLGWTSGRTDTQYF
>TRBV28|TRBD1|TRBJ1-5|once
TGTGCCAGCACCGGAAGAGTAGGGGGCGGTCAGCCCCAGCATTTT
CASTGRVGGGQPQHF
>TRBV5-1|TRBD2|TRBJ2-3|-
TGCGCCAGCAGCTTGCGCGGGGGGGCGGCAGATACGCAGTATTTT
CASSLRGGAADTQYF
>TRBV2|TRBD1|TRBJ2-5|few
TGTGCCAGCGGGGTCCGGGGACAGGGGAATAGGGAAGAGACCCAGTACTTC
CASGVRGQGNREETQYF
>TRBV7-2|TRBD2|TRBJ2-3|-
TGTGCCAGCACCCCGATGGCGGGAGGGACCAGAGATACGCAGTATTTT
CASTPMAGGTRDTQYF
>TRBV21-1|-|TRBJ2-2|-
TGTGCCAGCAGCACGGTCGACTTGACGAACACCGGGGAGCTGTTTTTT
CASSTVDLTNTGELFF
>TRBV3-1/TRBV3-2|-|TRBJ1-2|-
TGTGCCAGCAGCCAAGATCCACAGGTTCCTAACTATGGCTACACCTTC
CASSQDPQVPNYGYTF
>TRBV6-5|TRBD1|TRBJ2-3|-
TGTGCCAGCAGCTGGACAGGGGGGGCAGATACGCAGTATTTT
CASSWTGGADTQYF
>TRBV5-8|TRBD1|TRBJ2-2|-
TGTGCCAGCAGCTTCAGACAGGGGACCGGGGAGCTGTTTTTT
CASSFRQGTGELFF
>TRBV7-2|TRBD2|TRBJ2-2|-
TGTGCCAGCAGACCGGAGCGGGGTAACACCGGGGAGCTGTTTTTT
CASRPERGNTGELFF